This TCR beta chain emerged from a study of monozygotic twins with cystic fibrosis. The CDR3 is 13 residues long. Trimming removed 2 bases at V and 7 bases at J, with 11 bases between. Germline values: CDR1 SGHNT, CDR2 YENEEA. On this clone: Its antigen remains unknown.

TCRdb's copy holds only in-frame clones and misses some; the assay was immunoSEQ multiplex PCR. The sample yields around 30,000 clones, around four fifths seen once. General study results and limits: Unrelated CF individuals shared fewer identical clonotypes than monozygotic CF twins. Median Simpson clonality of approximately 0.0091 suggested naive T cells predominated. J usage was most co-twin-similar in 8 of 16 pairs, V in 13.

Sequenced sample: blood. The origin of this receptor is a girl aged 2-9 years with cystic fibrosis. The rearrangement uses TRBV11-3 and TRBJ1-1; D unclear. CDR3 amino acids: CASSLSAGSEAFF. DNA of the CDR3: TGTGCCAGCAGCTTATCGGCCGGAAGTGAAGCTTTCTTT.